Presented here are 25 T cell receptor beta chains from one specimen sequenced in a study of blood T cell repertoires in COVID-19 (dated by TCRdb to 2020 to 2022). Preparation of the library involved the immunoSEQ multiplex PCR assay. The table comes from immuneACCESS by way of TCRdb, which keeps in-frame sequences with V and J called. Part of the clones is missing from these tables; in studies checked, under half for an unresolved V gene and the rest for unknown reasons. The sample records tens of thousands of clones, approximately 84% of which are singletons. The top ten clones comprise roughly 4.4% of the sample. Sequencing was carried out using peripheral blood. These TCRs come from a man in his forties or fifties with active COVID-19.

The genes are TRBV5-1 and TRBJ1-6; D possibly corresponds to TRBD1 (5 bases). V lost 0 bases, J lost 10 bases, and 20 bases lay in between. The CDR3 has 17 amino acids. Per germline, CDR1 SGHRS and CDR2 YFSETQ. The chain's CDR3 is CASSLESRGHVRSPLHF. Here the CDR3 DNA reads TGCGCCAGCAGCTTGGAATCTCGCGGACACGTAAGGTCACCCCTCCACTTT.

The V gene is TRBV5-1, the J gene TRBJ2-2; 12 positions match TRBD2. This CDR3 has 15 amino acids. Germline V lookup: CDR1 SGHRS, CDR2 YFSETQ. Trimming removed 4 bases from V and 7 bases from J; junction bases left unmatched: 5. The CDR3 nucleotides read TGCGCCAGCAGCCCTAGCGGGGGGGCCCACGGGGAGCTGTTTTTT. Its protein product is CASSPSGGAHGELFF.

This clone was seen a handful of times. The rearrangement uses TRBV28 and TRBJ2-7; 9 nucleotides match TRBD1. This CDR3 has 17 residues. Germline-derived CDR1 and CDR2 are MDHEN and SYDVKM. The ends lost 6 bases at V and 0 bases at J; junction bases unmatched: 12. CDR3 in amino acids: CASRHLTGTGRSYEQYF. CDR3 bases: TGTGCCAGCAGACACCTAACCGGGACAGGGCGCTCCTACGAGCAGTACTTC.

This clone was detected a few times. This chain uses TRBV3-1 (or the pseudogene TRBV3-2) with TRBJ1-4; tentatively, D is TRBD1 (6 bases). Between the trimmed V and J ends, which lost 0 bases and 8 bases, there was a span of 16 bases. Germline-derived CDR1 and CDR2 are LGHDT and YNNKEL (reference sequence). The CDR3 is 16 residues long. DNA for the CDR3: TGTGCCAGCAGCCAAGATATGGGCAGGGGAAGCGAAAAACTGTTTTTT. It yields the protein CASSQDMGRGSEKLFF.

V usage is TRBV5-1 and J usage is TRBJ1-1, with 8 bases lining up with TRBD1. CDR3 size: 14 residues. Trimming removed 0 bases from V and 3 bases from J; junction bases left unmatched: 1. Germline assignment: CDR1 SGHRS and CDR2 YFSETQ. CDR3 DNA sequence: TGCGCCAGCAGCTTGGGACAGGGGTACACTGAAGCTTTCTTT. This gives the protein CASSLGQGYTEAFF.

This clone was observed once. The CDR3 DNA sequence: TGTGCCAGCAGCCACTCTGTAGGACTAGTCAATGAGCAGTTCTTC. Translating it yields CASSHSVGLVNEQFF. The chain links TRBV4-2 to TRBJ2-1; TRBD2 agrees at 7 bases. CDR3 size: 15 residues. Looked up from germline, CDR1 is LGHNA and CDR2 is YNFKEQ. V was clipped by 3 bases and J by 6 bases; unmatched bases: 8.

This chain joins TRBV5-4 and TRBJ2-1; 10 nucleotides align to TRBD2. CDR1 SGHNT and CDR2 YYREEE come from the germline V gene (reference sequence). V was pared by 1 base and J by 2 bases, with 0 bases of the junction left unmatched. The CDR3 length is 15 residues. CDR3 region: CASSLTSGTYNEQFF. The CDR3 coding sequence is TGTGCCAGCAGCTTGACTAGCGGGACCTACAATGAGCAGTTCTTC.

The V call is TRBV18, the J call TRBJ2-5; TRBD2 matches at 13 bases. Trimming at V came to 3 bases and at J to 5 bases, leaving 3 bases not matched to a gene. Germline CDR1 KGHSH, CDR2 LQKENI. The CDR3 sequence is 15 residues long. This CDR3 reads CASSPGTSGVETQYF. The CDR3 coding sequence is TGTGCCAGCTCACCCGGGACTAGCGGGGTGGAGACCCAGTACTTC. Full variable domain (remainder filled in from reference TRBV18 and TRBJ2-5): NAGVMQNPRHLVRRRGQEARLRCSPMKGHSHVYWYRQLPEEGLKFMVYLQKENIIDESGMPKERFSAEFPKEGPSILRIQQVVRGDSAAYFCASSPGTSGVETQYFGPGTRLLVL.

The rearrangement joins TRBV9 to TRBJ1-4, with 7 nucleotides matching TRBD1. V was pared by 0 bases and J by 7 bases, with 6 bases of the junction left unmatched. The CDR3 is 15 amino acids. Germline assignment: CDR1 SGDLS and CDR2 YYNGEE. The CDR3: CASSVGGGLTEKLFF. CDR3 DNA sequence: TGTGCCAGCAGCGTAGGAGGGGGCTTAACTGAAAAACTGTTTTTT. Full variable domain (rest looked up from reference TRBV9 and TRBJ1-4): DSGVTQTPKHLITATGQRVTLRCSPRSGDLSVYWYQQSLDQGLQFLIQYYNGEERAKGNILERFSAQQFPDLHSELNLSSLELGDSALYFCASSVGGGLTEKLFFGSGTQLSVL.

The gene calls are TRBV5-8 and TRBJ2-1, with 13 bases aligning to TRBD2. The germline gives CDR1 SGHTS, CDR2 YDEGEE. CDR3 length: 17 residues. V was pared by 4 bases and J by 4 bases, with 8 bases of the junction left unmatched. In nucleotides, the CDR3 is TGTGCCAGCAGCATCCCGGGACTAGCGGGGTGGTACAATGAGCAGTTCTTC. Its translation: CASSIPGLAGWYNEQFF.

This chain connects TRBV29-1 to TRBJ1-1; a weak D match, TRBD1 (6 bases). The CDR3 is made up of 11 amino acids. Looked up from germline, CDR1 is SQVTM and CDR2 is ANQGSEA. V lost 0 bases, J lost 11 bases, and 10 bases lay in between. This chain's CDR3 is CSVEEGTGAFF. CDR3 nucleotide sequence: TGCAGCGTTGAAGAAGGAACAGGGGCTTTCTTT. Supplemented by reference TRBV29-1 and TRBJ1-1, the full variable domain reads SAVISQKPSRDICQRGTSLTIQCQVDSQVTMMFWYRQQPGQSLTLIATANQGSEATYESGFVIDKFPISRPNLTFSTLTVSNMSPEDSSIYLCSVEEGTGAFFGQGTRLTVV.

V gene TRBV2 combines with J gene TRBJ2-7, with 9 positions matching TRBD1. The CDR3 runs 15 residues. The junction had 8 bases not matched to a gene; V was cut back by 6 bases and J by 2 bases. Germline V gene sequence: CDR1 SNHLY, CDR2 FYNNEI. CDR3 in amino acids: CASSAGQGFTYEQYF. DNA of the CDR3: TGTGCCAGCAGCGCGGGACAGGGATTTACCTACGAGCAGTACTTC.

The V gene is TRBV19, the J gene TRBJ1-1, with 7 bases matching TRBD1. J gave up 2 bases and V 2 bases, and 2 bases lay outside the gene matches. Per the germline V gene, CDR1 is LNHDA and CDR2 is SQIVND (reference sequence). The CDR3 totals 14 residues. Here the CDR3 DNA reads TGTGCCAGTAGTATAAGGGGGCGAAACACTGAAGCTTTCTTT. It is translated as CASSIRGRNTEAFF. Variable domain in full (rest from reference TRBV19 and TRBJ1-1): DGGITQSPKYLFRKEGQNVTLSCEQNLNHDAMYWYRQDPGQGLRLIYYSQIVNDFQKGDIAEGYSVSREKKESFPLTVTSAQKNPTAFYLCASSIRGRNTEAFFGQGTRLTVV.

The chain combines TRBV6-6 with TRBJ2-4; 7 bases fit TRBD1. Germline V gene lookup returns CDR1 MNHNY and CDR2 SVGAGI (reference sequence). With V trimmed by 7 bases and J by 1 base, 4 bases remained unmatched. This CDR3 is built from 14 residues. CDR3 DNA sequence: TGTGCCAGCACTACAGGGGAGGCCAAAAACATTCAGTACTTC. This translates into CASTTGEAKNIQYF.

This chain links TRBV12-3 or TRBV12-4 with TRBJ1-5; the D is unclear. This CDR3 is 13 amino acids long. V lost 2 bases and J lost 5, with 7 bases in between. Here the CDR3 reads CASSLSGDQPQHF. The CDR3 DNA reads TGTGCCAGCAGTTTATCCGGGGATCAGCCCCAGCATTTT.

In regard to this clone: Just one base apart from a much larger clone, this may be a read error. The CDR3 DNA follows: TGTGCCAGCAGCTCTAGGAATTACGAGCAGTACTTC. It codes for CASSSRNYEQYF. The chain couples TRBV7-2 to TRBJ2-7; D gene unclear. Per germline, CDR1 SGHTA and CDR2 FQGNSA. V was cut by 4 bases and J by 4 bases, with 8 bases left in between. The CDR3 totals 12 residues. The whole variable domain, filled in from reference TRBV7-2 and TRBJ2-7, reads GAGVSQSPSNKVTEKGKDVELRCDPISGHTALYWYRQSLGQGLEFLIYFQGNSAPDKSGLPSDRFSAERTGGSVSTLTIQRTQQEDSAVYLCASSSRNYEQYFGPGTRLTVT.

This clone was seen only once. The V gene is TRBV4-1, the J gene TRBJ2-1, with D possibly being TRBD2 (5 bases). Germline assignment: CDR1 MGHRA and CDR2 YSYEKL. The V and J ends lost 0 bases and 15 bases respectively, with 21 bases between them. The CDR3 loop spans 15 amino acids. The chain's CDR3 is CASSQDPGFVGGLFF. In DNA form, the CDR3 reads TGCGCCAGCAGCCAAGATCCGGGTTTCGTAGGAGGACTGTTCTTC.

This clone was found a few times. J is TRBJ2-2 and V is TRBV4-1; 12 nucleotides line up with TRBD2. The length of the CDR3 is 16 residues. Germline V CDR1 and CDR2: MGHRA, YSYEKL. The V segment lost 5 bases and the J segment 6 bases; nucleotides outside the gene matches: 7. CDR3 protein: CASSSRTSGESGELFF. The CDR3 nucleotides read TGCGCCAGCAGCTCCCGGACTAGCGGGGAGTCCGGGGAGCTGTTTTTT.

The chain joins TRBV6-1 to TRBJ2-7, with TRBD1 matching 7 bases. The V and J ends lost 3 bases and 3 bases, in that order; junction bases with no gene match: 2. This CDR3 is 13 amino acids long. Per germline, CDR1 MNHNS and CDR2 SASEGT. This chain's CDR3 is CASSETGYYEQYF. The DNA of the CDR3 is TGTGCCAGCAGTGAGACAGGGTACTACGAGCAGTACTTC.

The chain joins TRBV27 to TRBJ2-5; 16 bases map to TRBD2. The CDR3 contains 20 residues. In germline, CDR1 is MNHEY, CDR2 SMNVEV (reference sequence). The V segment lost 3 bases and the J segment 5 bases; nucleotides outside the gene matches: 15. CDR3 sequence: CASSFTPPGLAGGGRETQYF. The CDR3 DNA is TGTGCCAGCAGTTTCACCCCCCCGGGACTAGCGGGGGGGGGACGGGAGACCCAGTACTTC.

The chain has TRBV4-3 and TRBJ2-2; 11 bases are shared with TRBD2. Germline V gives CDR1 LGHNA, CDR2 YSLEER. V shed 0 bases and J 4 bases; nucleotides not matched to a gene: 10. The CDR3 totals 19 residues. CDR3 sequence reads: CASSQEVASGGRSTGELFF. The CDR3 DNA follows: TGCGCCAGCAGCCAAGAAGTCGCTAGCGGGGGGCGAAGCACCGGGGAGCTGTTTTTT.

The chain carries TRBV4-3 and TRBJ1-6; 9 bases agree with TRBD1. The CDR3 spans 15 residues. The J segment lost 8 bases and the V segment lost 0 bases, leaving 2 bases of the junction unmatched. CDR1 is LGHNA and CDR2 is YSLEER in the germline V gene. In nucleotides, the CDR3 is TGCGCCAGCAGCCAAGATGGGACAGGGTATTCACCCCTCCACTTT. It is translated as CASSQDGTGYSPLHF.

This chain connects TRBV28 to TRBJ2-7, with 10 bases lining up with TRBD1. The CDR3 has 15 amino acids. The ends lost 2 bases at V and 1 base at J; junction bases unmatched: 2. The germline V gene has CDR1 MDHEN and CDR2 SYDVKM. The CDR3 DNA sequence: TGTGCCAGCAGTTTAAGACAGGGGGCTTCCTACGAGCAGTACTTC. Its protein product is CASSLRQGASYEQYF.

CDR3 in amino acids: CASSFRGRAEAFF. The CDR3 region has the DNA TGCGCCAGCAGCTTCAGGGGGCGCGCAGAGGCTTTCTTT. This chain uses TRBV5-1 with TRBJ1-1; 8 bases match TRBD1. The V gene's germline CDR1 is SGHRS and CDR2 YFSETQ. The V segment lost 2 bases and the J segment 11 bases; nucleotides outside the gene matches: 8. This CDR3 has 13 residues.

The chain carries TRBV6-5 and TRBJ2-1, with TRBD2 identical over 8 bases. In germline, CDR1 is MNHEY, CDR2 SVGAGI. Trimming at V came to 8 bases and at J to 1 base, leaving 7 bases not matched to a gene. CDR3 size: 15 residues. The CDR3 DNA follows: TGTGCCAGCTCCCCCACGGGGGGGTCCTACAATGAGCAGTTCTTC. Translation: CASSPTGGSYNEQFF.